This T cell receptor (beta chain) was sequenced during a study of beta chain features in type 1 diabetes. Overall study findings and caveats: TCRB CDR3 length was moderately but significantly reduced in all four CD4+ subsets of Type 1 diabetes patients. Reduced insertions and increased deletions marked VDJ junctions in type 1 diabetes patients. The analysis here could not establish whether HLA type shapes TCRB rearrangement. Although PCR might favor shorter templates, it would do so equally in patients and controls.

Sorted populations all had greater than 95% purity. Germline CDR1 SEHNR, CDR2 FQNEAQ (reference sequence). The V gene end was trimmed by 2 bases and the J gene end by 2 bases; junction bases not matched to a gene: 2. The CDR3 runs 14 residues. Of the isolated RNA, all was reverse transcribed, and so the sequenced material was expressed TCRB transcripts. Here immunoSEQ multiplex PCR was the method, and the copy in TCRdb shows in-frame clones only, minus some. The sample includes under 200,000 clones, about 9% of them seen just once. As for this clone: Its specificity is unknown.

This receptor was obtained from a woman aged 18-30 years with type 1 diabetes. Material: central memory CD4+ T cells from blood. The chain links TRBV7-9 to TRBJ1-2, with 7 bases fitting TRBD1. CDR3 amino acids: CASSLTGANYGYTF. CDR3 coding DNA: TGTGCCAGCAGCTTAACAGGGGCCAACTATGGCTACACCTTC.